The present TCR beta chain was sequenced within a study of blood T cell repertoires in COVID-19. Whole-study context: Samples of COVID-19 (acute and convalescent) were obtained from the United States, Italy and Spain. Sample material is recorded as cDNA or gDNA derived from T cells, B-cell-depleted T cells, or PBMCs.

TCRdb keeps only in-frame clones here, not all; method: immunoSEQ multiplex PCR. The data contain 90,000 to 120,000 clones, more than 75% of them singletons. The V end lost 2 bases, the J end lost 1 base, and 11 bases lay between the germline ends. In germline, CDR1 is SQVTM, CDR2 ANQGSEA. The CDR3 extends over 14 amino acids. This rearrangement joins TRBV29-1 to TRBJ1-1, with D perhaps TRBD1 (6 bases). Sequenced: peripheral blood. This sequence originates from a man between 60 and 70 years old with acute or convalescent COVID-19. CDR3 loop: CSVERGTPNTEAFF. For the CDR3, the DNA is TGCAGCGTTGAACGTGGGACACCGAACACTGAAGCTTTCTTT.